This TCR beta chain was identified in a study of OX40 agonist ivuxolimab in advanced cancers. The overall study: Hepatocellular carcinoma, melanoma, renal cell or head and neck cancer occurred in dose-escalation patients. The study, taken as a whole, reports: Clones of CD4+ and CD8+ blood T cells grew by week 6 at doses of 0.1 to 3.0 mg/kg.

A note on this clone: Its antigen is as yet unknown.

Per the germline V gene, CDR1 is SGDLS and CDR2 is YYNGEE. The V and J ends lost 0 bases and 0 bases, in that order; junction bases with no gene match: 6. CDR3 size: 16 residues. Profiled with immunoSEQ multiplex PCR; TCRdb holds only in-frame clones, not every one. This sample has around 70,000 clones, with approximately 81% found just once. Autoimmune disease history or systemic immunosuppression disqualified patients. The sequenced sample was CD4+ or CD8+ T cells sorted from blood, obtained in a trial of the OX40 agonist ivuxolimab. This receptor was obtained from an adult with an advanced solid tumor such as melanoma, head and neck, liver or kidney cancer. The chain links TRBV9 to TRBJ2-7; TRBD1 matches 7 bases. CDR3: CASSVETGLYSYEQYF. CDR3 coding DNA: TGTGCCAGCAGCGTAGAGACAGGGCTCTACTCCTACGAGCAGTACTTC.